This TCR beta chain was obtained from a study of T-cell reconstitution after alpha-beta-depleted transplantation in children. For this clonotype: A read error may produce the germline difference seen at one junction end.

Unique molecular identifiers were incorporated into the prepared TCRbeta library. Using its own MiXCR run on the PCR reads, TCRdb lists one record per CDR3 protein. Counted here are hundreds of thousands of distinct CDR3 sequences, about 14% occurring once; the ten biggest clones make up over 3.5%. The TCR sequence derives from a human donor who donated a stem cell graft to a child with Fanconi anemia. Specimen: PBMCs, collected from the stem cell graft.

CDR3 DNA sequence: TGCCCCAGCAGCCAAGAACAGGGGATCTCTGGGGCCAACGTCCTGACTTTC. Amino acids: CPSSQEQGISGANVLTF. The chain couples TRBV4-3 to TRBJ2-6; 7 nucleotides align to TRBD1. The CDR3 has 17 residues. The germline V gene has CDR1 LGHNA and CDR2 YSLEER.